One TCR beta chain is described in this entry. As yet, its antigen is unknown. This record belongs to a study of cytomegalovirus exposure and HLA in healthy donors. Whole-study findings and limits: Serostatus for CMV was the only available immune exposure information. Specificity of a few CMV-associated chains for CMV antigens was verified in vitro. Relative to equally common others, HLA-associated TCR beta chains showed greater clonal expansion in a later analysis.

Germline trimming cut 3 bases from V and 5 bases from J; bases unmatched to any gene: 7. The CDR3 spans 15 residues. CDR1 and CDR2 from the germline V gene are LNHDA and SQIVND (reference sequence). The primer mix had 60 Vbeta and 13 Jbeta primers. Profiling relied on immunoSEQ multiplex PCR, and the TCRdb table lists in-frame clones only, not all of them. The top ten clones hold less than 6.5% of a sample with 80,000 to 95,000 clones, about 79% of them seen once. Sequencing input: PBMCs. The receptor was isolated from a man between 18 and 29 years old in good health and CMV-seropositive. The chain recombines TRBV19 with TRBJ2-7, with TRBD2 matching over 10 bases. The CDR3 coding sequence is TGTGCCAGTAGTATGCTCGTAGCGGGGGGCAACGAGCAGTACTTC. This codes for CASSMLVAGGNEQYF.